This record looks at one T cell receptor (beta chain) sequence and its context. These data are taken from a study of blood T cell repertoires in COVID-19. CDR1 is MGHRA and CDR2 is YSYEKL in the germline V gene. This CDR3 spans 17 amino acids. Trimming removed 4 bases from V and 3 bases from J; junction bases left unmatched: 10. Produced via immunoSEQ multiplex PCR; TCRdb's table is partial and in-frame only. The profile shows about 77,000 clones, under 95% of them singletons. Material for sequencing was peripheral blood. The source is an elderly woman with active or convalescent COVID-19. The chain joins TRBV4-1 to TRBJ2-7; 12 positions match TRBD2. DNA for the CDR3: TGCGCCAGCAGCCTCGATTACCCGACTAGCGGGGGCTACGAGCAGTACTTC. As protein: CASSLDYPTSGGYEQYF.